This T cell receptor beta chain was retrieved from a study of vaccination and CD4 T cells after COVID-19. Specified treatment: roughly 10-day PBMC culture with coronavirus spike peptide pools or control peptides (ViraFEST assay). CDR3 length: 17 residues. V trimming: 4 bases; J trimming: 6 bases; junction bases outside the gene matches: 17. The germline V gene has CDR1 SEHNR and CDR2 FQNEAQ (reference sequence). About this clonotype itself: As yet, its antigen is unknown.

Cultured CD4+ T cell DNA underwent sequencing with the Oncomine TCR Beta short-read assay. From the PCR reads, TCRdb called clonotypes with MiXCR, one entry per CDR3 protein. This table has about 5,000 distinct CDR3 sequences, around two thirds appearing once. The chain uses TRBV7-9 and TRBJ1-1; 7 bases agree with TRBD1. This TCR derives from a human donor who had recovered from COVID-19. Sample: CD4+ T cells from blood, cultured in vitro. The CDR3, as DNA: TGTGCCAGCAGCTCCTGGGGGACAGAGTCGAGAAAAGCTGAAGCTTTCTTT. Protein: CASSSWGTESRKAEAFF.